These 22 T cell receptor beta chains originate from one sample sequenced in a study of T cell clones after liver transplantation. Clones were sequenced by immunoSEQ multiplex PCR, and TCRdb holds only the in-frame ones, with some missing. This table has 90,000 to 120,000 clones, around four fifths appearing once. Material: CD4+ T cells from blood, obtained before liver transplant. The receptor set was obtained from a human donor who received a liver transplant.

The chain is built from TRBV6-1 and TRBJ2-5, with TRBD1 matching over 10 bases. In germline, CDR1 is MNHNS, CDR2 SASEGT. The CDR3 has 12 amino acids. V shed 10 bases and J 4 bases; nucleotides not matched to a gene: 3. The CDR3: CATGTGAETQYF. As DNA, the CDR3 is TGTGCCACCGGGACAGGGGCAGAGACCCAGTACTTC.

This clone was recorded only once. The V call is TRBV4-1, the J call TRBJ2-1, with 15 bases fitting TRBD2. Germline V gene data show CDR1 as MGHRA and CDR2 as YSYEKL. The V gene end was trimmed by 2 bases and the J gene end by 0 bases; junction bases not matched to a gene: 11. This CDR3 has 21 residues. The CDR3 DNA follows: TGCGCCAGCAGCCAACCCCCGGGACTAGCGGGGGGCCGACGCTCCTACAATGAGCAGTTCTTC. Amino acid sequence: CASSQPPGLAGGRRSYNEQFF.

This rearrangement joins TRBV27 to TRBJ1-1, with D maybe TRBD1 (5 bases). The CDR3 has 19 amino acids. Deletions cut 4 bases from V and 0 bases from J, with 24 bases between. From germline, CDR1 is MNHEY and CDR2 SMNVEV (reference sequence). DNA of the CDR3: TGTGCCAGCAGTTGGGGGTTCGGAGGACAACGTGTAATGAACACTGAAGCTTTCTTT. Translation: CASSWGFGGQRVMNTEAFF.

The chain uses TRBV11-2 and TRBJ1-2; TRBD1 matches at 9 bases. The CDR3 sequence is 16 residues long. J lost 4 bases, V lost 6 bases, and 12 bases had no gene match. CDR1 is SGHAT and CDR2 is FQNNGV in the germline V gene. The CDR3 spells CASSFSSGTGLYGYTF. In DNA, the CDR3 is TGTGCCAGCAGTTTCTCCTCAGGGACAGGGCTCTATGGCTACACCTTC.

The V and J genes are TRBV6-6 and TRBJ1-1, with TRBD1 as a possible D gene (5 bases). Trimming cost V 6 bases and J 1 base, with 12 bases left between them. In germline, CDR1 is MNHNY, CDR2 SVGAGI (reference sequence). The CDR3 has 14 residues. As DNA, the CDR3 is TGTGCCAGCAGAACATCCGGGGGGAACACTGAAGCTTTCTTT. This codes for CASRTSGGNTEAFF.

This clone was detected only a few times. The chain combines TRBV27 with TRBJ2-6; 8 nucleotides line up with TRBD1. The germline V gene has CDR1 MNHEY and CDR2 SMNVEV (reference sequence). CDR3 length equals 17 residues. The J segment lost 0 bases and the V segment lost 4 bases, leaving 5 bases of the junction unmatched. The CDR3 is CASSWQGAHSGANVLTF. CDR3 coding DNA: TGTGCCAGCAGTTGGCAGGGGGCCCACTCTGGGGCCAACGTCCTGACTTTC.

The chain uses TRBV18 and TRBJ2-7; 11 bases line up with TRBD1. The V gene end was trimmed by 1 base and the J gene end by 4 bases; junction bases not matched to a gene: 6. The germline V gene has CDR1 KGHSH and CDR2 LQKENI. This CDR3 region has 16 residues. The CDR3 nucleotides read TGTGCCAGCTCACCACAGTCGGGACAGGGGGGTTACGAGCAGTACTTC. Encoded protein: CASSPQSGQGGYEQYF.

This chain uses TRBV27 with TRBJ2-3; D is unresolved. Trimming removed 5 bases from V and 5 bases from J, with 8 bases in between. Germline V gene data show CDR1 as MNHEY and CDR2 as SMNVEV (reference sequence). The CDR3 consists of 12 residues. The DNA for the CDR3 is TGTGCCAGCAGTCCCGCCATAGATACGCAGTATTTT. Amino acids: CASSPAIDTQYF.

This rearrangement joins TRBV19 to TRBJ2-3; tentatively, D is TRBD1 (5 bases). The CDR3 contains 16 residues. Trimming cost V 3 bases and J 0 bases, with 13 bases left between them. Germline CDR1 and CDR2: LNHDA and SQIVND (reference sequence). Here the CDR3 DNA reads TGTGCCAGTAGTATGGTCCAGGGAAGAAGCACAGATACGCAGTATTTT. As protein: CASSMVQGRSTDTQYF.

The genes are TRBV18 and TRBJ1-6, with D possibly TRBD1 on 6 matching bases. Germline V CDR1 and CDR2: KGHSH, LQKENI. The CDR3 covers 15 residues. V lost 3 bases, J lost 6 bases, and 12 bases lay in between. As DNA, the CDR3 is TGTGCCAGCTCACCGGTGACAGGAGTTAATTCACCCCTCCACTTT. Protein: CASSPVTGVNSPLHF.

The CDR3 coding sequence is TGTGCCAGCATTTCCGGGACCTCCTCCTACAATGAGCAGTTCTTC. Translating gives CASISGTSSYNEQFF. The V call is TRBV6-6, the J call TRBJ2-1; D assignment may be TRBD1 or TRBD2 (5 bases each). V lost 7 bases and J 0 bases, leaving 13 bases between the germline ends. This CDR3 is built from 15 residues. CDR1 is MNHNY, CDR2 SVGAGI, per germline (reference sequence).

This clone was detected a few times. V is TRBV20-1 and J is TRBJ2-3; weak D call: TRBD2 (5 bases). The CDR3 consists of 11 residues. Germline values: CDR1 DFQATT, CDR2 SNEGSKA (reference sequence). Trimming took off 6 bases at V and 1 base at J, with 5 bases between the two ends. For the CDR3, the DNA is TGCAGTGCCGGGGGCACAGATACGCAGTATTTT. It is translated as CSAGGTDTQYF.

This clone was counted ten times or more. The chain joins TRBV5-6 to TRBJ2-7, with 7 nucleotides matching TRBD2. Germline CDR1 and CDR2: SGHDT and YYEEEE. V trimming: 0 bases; J trimming: 1 base; junction bases outside the gene matches: 4. This CDR3 has 15 amino acids. CDR3 in amino acids: CASSLVEGGSYEQYF. CDR3 DNA: TGTGCCAGCAGCTTGGTCGAGGGAGGGTCCTACGAGCAGTACTTC.

The chain couples TRBV27 to TRBJ2-2; possible D gene TRBD2, 6 bases. Germline assignment: CDR1 MNHEY and CDR2 SMNVEV (reference sequence). The CDR3 sequence is 16 residues long. Trimming left V 4 bases short and J 6 bases short, with 18 bases between. The CDR3 loop reads CASSSGLTTNPGELFF. The CDR3 DNA follows: TGTGCCAGCAGTTCGGGACTGACAACAAACCCCGGGGAGCTGTTTTTT.

The chain links TRBV19 to TRBJ1-4; 7 bases line up with TRBD1. The length of the CDR3 is 16 residues. V gave up 4 bases and J gave up 0 bases; unmatched junction bases: 5. CDR1 and CDR2 from the germline V gene are LNHDA and SQIVND (reference sequence). The CDR3, as DNA: TGTGCCAGTAGTACCTCCGACAGGGCAACTAATGAAAAACTGTTTTTT. Its protein is CASSTSDRATNEKLFF. The full variable domain, in which reference TRBV19 and TRBJ1-4 provide the parts outside the CDR3, is DGGITQSPKYLFRKEGQNVTLSCEQNLNHDAMYWYRQDPGQGLRLIYYSQIVNDFQKGDIAEGYSVSREKKESFPLTVTSAQKNPTAFYLCASSTSDRATNEKLFFGSGTQLSVL.

The J gene is TRBJ1-1, the V gene TRBV19, with D maybe TRBD1 (5 bases). The V gene lost 5 bases and the J gene lost 2 bases, with 18 bases spanning the gap. Germline V gene data show CDR1 as LNHDA and CDR2 as SQIVND (reference sequence). The CDR3 is 16 amino acids. CDR3 nucleotide sequence: TGTGCCAGTAGTCGGGGGACGCATAGAACTAACACTGAAGCTTTCTTT. Its protein is CASSRGTHRTNTEAFF.

Only a few counts were recorded for this clone. This chain joins TRBV21-1 and TRBJ2-2. TRBV21-1 is assigned pseudogene status. CDR3 length: 20 residues. CDR3 region: CASTPRAVFVGSFITGELFF. The CDR3, as DNA: TGTGCCAGCACACCTAGAGCAGTCTTCGTGGGCAGTTTCATCACCGGGGAGCTGTTTTTT.

The V call is TRBV5-4, the J call TRBJ2-2; D remains ambiguous. The CDR3 runs 15 residues. Trimming stripped 4 bases from V and 1 base from J, with 11 bases between. Germline assignment: CDR1 SGHNT and CDR2 YYREEE (reference sequence). The CDR3 sequence is CASSPARMNTGELFF. DNA of the CDR3: TGTGCCAGCAGCCCCGCGCGGATGAACACCGGGGAGCTGTTTTTT.

J is TRBJ2-7 and V is TRBV6-5; 9 bases are a match to TRBD1. Germline loops: CDR1 MNHEY, CDR2 SVGAGI. The CDR3 length is 14 residues. Unmatched junction bases numbered 9, after V lost 7 bases and J lost 5 bases. The CDR3 coding sequence is TGTGCCAGCAACAAGGACAGGGGTCTCAACGAGCAGTACTTC. Protein product: CASNKDRGLNEQYF.

The CDR3 DNA is TGTGCCAGCAGTCAATCCGGGACTAGCAGCTACGAGCAGTACTTC. It yields the protein CASSQSGTSSYEQYF. V usage is TRBV28 and J usage is TRBJ2-7; 9 bases agree with TRBD2. V trimming: 5 bases; J trimming: 3 bases; junction bases outside the gene matches: 8. The germline V gene has CDR1 MDHEN and CDR2 SYDVKM. This CDR3 is built from 15 residues.

The chain joins TRBV7-9 to TRBJ1-2; unclear D gene. From germline, CDR1 is SEHNR and CDR2 FQNEAQ (reference sequence). Trimming stripped 5 bases from V and 8 bases from J, with 15 bases between. The CDR3 loop spans 13 amino acids. CDR3 DNA: TGTGCCAGCAGCCAGGACGGCCTAGGAGGCTACACCTTC. This translates into CASSQDGLGGYTF.

This clone occurred once. The chain employs TRBV19 and TRBJ1-1; 7 nucleotides match TRBD1. This CDR3 has 14 amino acids. With V trimmed by 6 bases and J by 1 base, 5 bases remained unmatched. The germline V gene encodes CDR1 LNHDA and CDR2 SQIVND (reference sequence). The CDR3 DNA sequence: TGTGCCAGTAGCCGACAGGGTTGGAACACTGAAGCTTTCTTT. Its translation is CASSRQGWNTEAFF.